These 10 T cell receptor beta chains came from one sample sequenced in a study of cytomegalovirus exposure and HLA in healthy donors. In the PCR, 60 Vbeta and 13 Jbeta primers were used. Produced via immunoSEQ multiplex PCR; TCRdb's table is partial and in-frame only. The profile covers approximately 160,000 clones, with around 78% appearing a single time and approximately 1% taken by the ten largest. Sequencing was carried out using PBMCs. These receptors were collected from a woman aged 40 to 55 in good health and CMV-seronegative.

This rearrangement joins TRBV10-3 to TRBJ2-7; the D is unclear. Germline CDR1 ENHRY, CDR2 SYGVKD. The CDR3 runs 12 residues. V shed 9 bases and J shed 0 bases, with 9 bases lying between them. The CDR3 DNA follows: TGTGCCATATCGGAGACCTCCTACGAGCAGTACTTC. This sequence encodes CAISETSYEQYF.

The V and J genes are TRBV7-9 and TRBJ1-1; no clear D. Germline V lookup: CDR1 SEHNR, CDR2 FQNEAQ (reference sequence). V shed 7 bases and J shed 8 bases, with 14 bases lying between them. The CDR3 has 12 residues. CDR3 in DNA: TGTGCCAGCAACCTACCCGGGTCGGAAGCTTTCTTT. This gives the protein CASNLPGSEAFF.

The chain joins TRBV6-5 to TRBJ1-1; maybe TRBD1 (5 bases). Germline lookup yields CDR1 MNHEY and CDR2 SVGAGI. The CDR3 runs 13 residues. Trimming cost V 2 bases and J 6 bases, with 10 bases left between them. The CDR3: CASSYKGQPEAFF. The DNA of the CDR3 is TGTGCCAGCAGTTACAAGGGGCAACCTGAAGCTTTCTTT.

The V gene is TRBV25-1, the J gene TRBJ2-1; 7 bases map to TRBD2. Per germline, CDR1 MGHDK and CDR2 SYGVNS. V lost 4 bases to trimming and J lost 6 bases; unmatched junction nucleotides: 9. The CDR3 runs 15 residues. The DNA for the CDR3 is TGTGCCAGCAGTGGAAGCCTAGCGGCGATCAATGAGCAGTTCTTC. This sequence encodes CASSGSLAAINEQFF.

V and J are TRBV25-1 and TRBJ2-7; no reliable D call. V lost 3 bases and J lost 4, with 7 bases in between. Germline V CDR1 and CDR2: MGHDK, SYGVNS. The CDR3 is made up of 12 amino acids. The CDR3 region is CASSEYWYEQYF. The CDR3 coding sequence is TGTGCCAGCAGTGAGTACTGGTACGAGCAGTACTTC.

The chain joins TRBV30 to TRBJ2-5; 14 bases are a match to TRBD2. The CDR3 contains 16 residues. J gave up 4 bases and V 0 bases, and 4 bases lay outside the gene matches. The germline V gene has CDR1 GTSNPN and CDR2 SVGIG (reference sequence). CDR3 residues: CAWSVKGLAGGETQYF. The CDR3 nucleotides are TGTGCCTGGAGTGTAAAAGGACTAGCGGGAGGAGAGACCCAGTACTTC.

The J gene is TRBJ2-5, the V gene TRBV29-1; 10 nucleotides agree with TRBD2. This CDR3 has 10 amino acids. Germline V gene sequence: CDR1 SQVTM, CDR2 ANQGSEA. CDR3 amino acids: CSSGGETQYF. Written as DNA, the CDR3 is TGCAGTAGCGGGGGGGAGACCCAGTACTTC. The whole variable domain, filled in from reference TRBV29-1 and TRBJ2-5, reads SAVISQKPSRDICQRGTSLTIQCQVDSQVTMMFWYRQQPGQSLTLIATANQGSEATYESGFVIDKFPISRPNLTFSTLTVSNMSPEDSSIYLCSSGGETQYFGPGTRLLVL.

The chain couples TRBV30 to TRBJ2-7; 11 bases map to TRBD2. CDR1 GTSNPN and CDR2 SVGIG come from the germline V gene (reference sequence). CDR3 length: 14 amino acids. V gave up 4 bases and J gave up 4 bases; unmatched junction bases: 6. The CDR3 DNA reads as TGTGCCTGGACTCTAGGGACTAGCGGATACGAGCAGTACTTC. Encoded protein: CAWTLGTSGYEQYF.

The CDR3 protein is CASSLRSSYNEQFF. CDR3 coding DNA: TGTGCCAGCAGTTTAAGGAGCTCCTACAATGAGCAGTTCTTC. The chain uses TRBV27 and TRBJ2-1; no firm D call. V dropped 2 bases and J dropped 0 bases, with 5 bases sitting between them. The germline V gene encodes CDR1 MNHEY and CDR2 SMNVEV (reference sequence). CDR3 length: 14 residues.

The chain is built from TRBV6-5 and TRBJ1-6, with 8 bases that match TRBD1. CDR3 length: 15 residues. J lost 10 bases, V lost 4 bases, and 9 bases had no gene match. Germline V gene sequence: CDR1 MNHEY, CDR2 SVGAGI. CDR3 amino acids: CASSSDQGARSPLHF. The CDR3 DNA sequence: TGTGCCAGCAGTTCGGACCAGGGGGCCAGGTCACCCCTCCACTTT.